Presented here are 22 T cell receptor beta chains from one specimen sequenced in a study of cytomegalovirus exposure and HLA in healthy donors (dated by TCRdb to 2016 to 2017). Receptor libraries were prepared by the immunoSEQ multiplex PCR assay. For the multiplex PCR, a mixture combining 60 forward primers for TCR Vbeta segments and 13 reverse primers for TCR Jbeta segments was used. Here the immuneACCESS table is served through TCRdb, limited to in-frame sequences with V and J called. Missing clones are a known gap in these copies; in checked studies unresolved V genes cover under half, and the rest lacks a known reason. Recorded for this sample are about 64,000 clones; over 75% of them occurred a single time. The ten largest clones take up about 11% of the sample. The source material was PBMCs. Receptors originate from a female donor in good health and CMV-seronegative.

The chain uses TRBV9 and TRBJ2-5; possible D gene TRBD2, 6 bases. CDR1 and CDR2 from the germline V gene are SGDLS and YYNGEE. V lost 3 bases, J lost 5 bases, and 14 bases lay in between. CDR3 size: 14 residues. The CDR3 loop reads CASSGGGVYETQYF. The CDR3 DNA follows: TGTGCCAGCAGCGGAGGCGGGGTCTATGAGACCCAGTACTTC.

V and J are TRBV28 and TRBJ2-2, with 7 bases matching TRBD2. Germline CDR1 MDHEN, CDR2 SYDVKM. V shed 4 bases and J 5 bases; nucleotides not matched to a gene: 7. The CDR3 has 15 amino acids. The CDR3 sequence: CASSSAGTNTGELFF. The CDR3 DNA reads TGTGCCAGCAGTTCTGCCGGGACTAATACCGGGGAGCTGTTTTTT.

The chain has TRBV29-1 and TRBJ1-1; D gene ambiguous. CDR1 is SQVTM and CDR2 is ANQGSEA in the germline V gene. V was shortened by 1 base and J by 2 bases, with 14 bases between the two germline ends. This CDR3 has 15 amino acids. CDR3 residues: CSVEVRRQSNTEAFF. The CDR3 DNA sequence: TGCAGCGTTGAAGTGCGCCGACAATCTAACACTGAAGCTTTCTTT.

For this clone: One junction end disagrees with the germline gene, perhaps due to a read error. The chain employs TRBV6-5 and TRBJ1-4; D unresolved. CDR3 size: 15 residues. Per the germline V gene, CDR1 is MNHEY and CDR2 is SVGAGI. The CDR3 coding sequence is TGTGCCAGCCGTTACAACACGGGGTTTAATGAAAAACTGTTTTTT. It is translated as CASRYNTGFNEKLFF.

J is TRBJ2-5 and V is TRBV7-3; TRBD1 might be the D (6 bases). CDR3 length equals 14 residues. Germline V gene sequence: CDR1 SGHTA, CDR2 FQGTGA. V shed 5 bases and J shed 3 bases, with 13 bases lying between them. CDR3 bases: TGTGCCAGCAGCCGGGCACAGGGAGAAGAGACCCAGTACTTC. Its translation is CASSRAQGEETQYF.

The chain recombines TRBV28 with TRBJ2-1; no definite D call. Trimming shortened V by 5 bases and J by 7 bases, and 18 bases separated the two germline ends. CDR1 is MDHEN and CDR2 is SYDVKM in the germline V gene. The CDR3 has 15 residues. This CDR3 reads CASSPPAISRNEQFF. The CDR3 DNA reads as TGTGCCAGCAGTCCCCCCGCGATATCTAGGAATGAGCAGTTCTTC.

The chain combines TRBV28 with TRBJ1-2; no clear D gene. The CDR3 sequence is 14 residues long. Germline loops: CDR1 MDHEN, CDR2 SYDVKM. Between the trimmed V and J ends, which lost 7 bases and 6 bases, there was a span of 18 bases. DNA for the CDR3: TGTGCCAGCACCCCTCTCGGGTGGAGTAATGGCTACACCTTC. Its protein product is CASTPLGWSNGYTF.

The J gene is TRBJ1-2, the V gene TRBV19, with 7 bases lining up with TRBD1. The CDR3 is 15 residues long. V lost 6 bases, J lost 6 bases, and 13 bases stayed unmatched. Germline CDR1 LNHDA, CDR2 SQIVND (reference sequence). The CDR3 spells CASRTQQGIGNGYTF. In DNA form, the CDR3 reads TGTGCCAGTAGGACGCAACAGGGGATTGGGAATGGCTACACCTTC.

The genes are TRBV27 and TRBJ1-2; 8 nucleotides match TRBD1. This CDR3 has 13 residues. Trimming removed 5 bases from V and 4 bases from J; junction bases left unmatched: 3. Germline lookup yields CDR1 MNHEY and CDR2 SMNVEV (reference sequence). The CDR3 DNA reads as TGTGCCAGCAGTCGGACAGGGACCTATGGCTACACCTTC. Translation: CASSRTGTYGYTF.

This sequence joins TRBV4-2 and TRBJ2-5, with 10 bases fitting TRBD2. Germline lookup yields CDR1 LGHNA and CDR2 YNFKEQ. This CDR3 spans 18 amino acids. Trimming cost V 0 bases and J 7 bases; bases outside gene matches: 14. Here the CDR3 reads CASSQEFAAAGGPVTQYF. As DNA, the CDR3 is TGTGCCAGCAGCCAAGAATTCGCCGCAGCGGGGGGGCCAGTGACCCAGTACTTC.

This chain joins TRBV7-9 and TRBJ1-1; D unclear. Trimming left V 3 bases short and J 3 bases short, with 8 bases between. Germline V lookup: CDR1 SEHNR, CDR2 FQNEAQ (reference sequence). The CDR3 is made up of 13 amino acids. CDR3 loop: CASSFNGYTEAFF. In DNA, the CDR3 is TGTGCCAGCAGCTTTAACGGTTACACTGAAGCTTTCTTT.

V gene TRBV19 combines with J gene TRBJ1-1, with D tentatively TRBD1 (6 bases). V was shortened by 6 bases and J by 6 bases, with 23 bases between the two germline ends. This CDR3 region has 16 residues. In germline, CDR1 is LNHDA, CDR2 SQIVND (reference sequence). The CDR3, as DNA: TGTGCCAGTAGAAATCAGGGGTCCGGGGCATGGGCTGAAGCTTTCTTT. Its translation is CASRNQGSGAWAEAFF.

This clone was seen a handful of times. The chain carries TRBV7-6 and TRBJ2-2; D is ambiguous. In germline, CDR1 is SGHVS, CDR2 FNYEAQ. Trimming took 5 bases from V and 8 from J, leaving 6 bases between them. The CDR3 length is 11 residues. DNA for the CDR3: TGTGCCAGCAGCCTAATGGGGGAGCTGTTTTTT. Translated, it gives CASSLMGELFF.

The chain is built from TRBV11-2 and TRBJ1-3, with D unresolved. Germline CDR1 reads SGHAT; CDR2 reads FQNNGV. The CDR3 sequence is 11 residues long. Deletions cut 8 bases from V and 4 bases from J, with 6 bases between. The CDR3 DNA reads TGTGCCAGCGGCCAAGGAAACACCATATATTTT. Translated: CASGQGNTIYF. Combining the CDR3 with reference TRBV11-2 and TRBJ1-3 gives the whole variable domain EAGVAQSPRYKIIEKRQSVAFWCNPISGHATLYWYQQILGQGPKLLIQFQNNGVVDDSQLPKDRFSAERLKGVDSTLKIQPAKLEDSAVYLCASGQGNTIYFGEGSWLTVV.

J is TRBJ1-1 and V is TRBV7-3; D unresolved. The CDR3 covers 15 residues. Germline V CDR1 and CDR2: SGHTA, FQGTGA. Trimming left V 0 bases short and J 2 bases short, with 10 bases between. The CDR3 bases are TGTGCCAGCAGCTTAACCGGACGGACTAACACTGAAGCTTTCTTT. Translated, it gives CASSLTGRTNTEAFF.

The V and J genes are TRBV4-3 and TRBJ1-1; TRBD1 agrees at 8 bases. The CDR3 consists of 15 residues. Germline lookup yields CDR1 LGHNA and CDR2 YSLEER. J lost 0 bases, V lost 1 base, and 1 base had no gene match. CDR3 loop: CASSQGTGMNTEAFF. DNA for the CDR3: TGCGCCAGCAGCCAAGGGACAGGGATGAACACTGAAGCTTTCTTT.

The gene calls are TRBV2 and TRBJ1-2; 12 bases map to TRBD1. The germline V gene has CDR1 SNHLY and CDR2 FYNNEI. The CDR3 extends over 16 amino acids. J was trimmed by 2 bases and V by 7 bases; bases with no gene match: 8. Here the CDR3 reads CASNRGTGGRNYGYTF. The DNA for the CDR3 is TGTGCCAGCAATAGGGGGACAGGGGGCAGAAACTATGGCTACACCTTC.

The chain uses TRBV5-6 and TRBJ2-1; D remains ambiguous. Looked up from germline, CDR1 is SGHDT and CDR2 is YYEEEE. V lost 2 bases, J lost 0 bases, and 9 bases lay in between. This CDR3 region has 15 residues. The CDR3 is CASSFSTYSYNEQFF. The CDR3 DNA sequence: TGTGCCAGCAGCTTCTCAACATACTCCTACAATGAGCAGTTCTTC.

This clone came up once. The chain employs TRBV20-1 and TRBJ2-5; unclear D gene. Germline V gives CDR1 DFQATT, CDR2 SNEGSKA (reference sequence). This CDR3 is 10 amino acids long. The V end was cut by 4 bases, the J end by 4 bases, with 4 bases between. CDR3 DNA sequence: TGCAGTGCTACTAGAGAGACCCAGTACTTC. This encodes CSATRETQYF.

This chain uses TRBV27 with TRBJ1-6; a weak D match, TRBD1 (5 bases). The germline V gene has CDR1 MNHEY and CDR2 SMNVEV (reference sequence). The CDR3 has 15 amino acids. Trimming left V 6 bases short and J 7 bases short, with 16 bases between. CDR3 sequence: CASRVSRDSNSPLHF. The CDR3 DNA reads TGTGCCAGCAGAGTGAGCCGGGACTCAAATTCACCCCTCCACTTT.

The rearrangement uses TRBV7-8 and TRBJ1-1; D gene ambiguous. Germline CDR1 is SGHVS and CDR2 is FQNEAQ. Trimming pared 3 bases from V and 4 bases from J, leaving 18 bases between. The CDR3 totals 16 residues. CDR3 coding DNA: TGTGCCAGCAGCTTCAGCCAAGGAGTTCGGGGCACTGAAGCTTTCTTT. This codes for CASSFSQGVRGTEAFF.

The gene calls are TRBV4-3 and TRBJ2-5; D might be TRBD2 (6 bases). The CDR3 loop spans 17 amino acids. Trimming removed 2 bases from V and 0 bases from J, with 16 bases in between. Germline V lookup: CDR1 LGHNA, CDR2 YSLEER. DNA for the CDR3: TGCGCCAGCAGCCAATACGGTCCGGGAGACGACCAAGAGACCCAGTACTTC. Amino acids: CASSQYGPGDDQETQYF.